The 27 T cell receptor beta chains below come from one sample, sequenced in a study of T cell repertoires in cytomegalovirus infection. Their antigen targets remain unknown. Each CDR3 protein is one row after TCRdb ran MiXCR on the reads. The sample holds 550,000 to 700,000 distinct CDR3 sequences; approximately 40% are singletons and the top ten take around 50%. Sequencing was performed on cultured PBMCs, taken from culture after CMV antigen stimulation. These receptors were obtained from a human donor in good health (CMV status not recorded). Some clones in this sample may be carry-over from other donors' samples.

V gene TRBV12-3 or TRBV12-4 combines with J gene TRBJ2-7; 8 nucleotides agree with TRBD1. Trimming cost V 3 bases and J 0 bases; bases outside gene matches: 7. This CDR3 contains 16 residues. CDR3 region: CASSLDGQGGSYEQYF. CDR3 sequence (DNA): TGTGCCAGCAGTTTGGATGGACAGGGCGGCTCCTACGAGCAGTACTTC.

The chain joins TRBV6-8 to TRBJ1-2, with TRBD1 identical over 7 bases. The trim removed 5 bases at V and 8 bases at J, leaving 8 bases unmatched. There are 13 residues in the CDR3. Germline values: CDR1 MNHGY, CDR2 SAAAGT. The CDR3 here is CASSRDRQGGYTF. The DNA of the CDR3 is TGTGCCAGCAGTCGGGACCGACAGGGCGGCTACACCTTC.

In its sample, this clonotype was seen a few times. V and J are TRBV12-3 or TRBV12-4 and TRBJ2-2; 13 nucleotides agree with TRBD2. Trimming at V came to 3 bases and at J to 12 bases, leaving 7 bases not matched to a gene. The CDR3 totals 15 residues. CDR3 DNA sequence: TGTGCCAGCAGTTTCGAACTAGCGGGAGGGTCGCAGCTGTTTTTT. It yields the protein CASSFELAGGSQLFF.

This clonotype was counted once. The chain joins TRBV7-8 to TRBJ2-5; D uncertain. V was cut by 0 bases and J by 1 base, with 6 bases left in between. This CDR3 is 14 amino acids long. Germline lookup yields CDR1 SGHVS and CDR2 FQNEAQ. The CDR3 reads CASSLAEVQETQYF. The CDR3 nucleotides read TGTGCCAGCAGCTTAGCTGAGGTCCAAGAGACCCAGTACTTC.

This chain joins TRBV4-1 and TRBJ1-4; a weak D match, TRBD1 (5 bases). Between the trimmed V and J ends, which lost 3 bases and 0 bases, there was a span of 11 bases. The CDR3 loop spans 16 amino acids. Germline CDR1 MGHRA, CDR2 YSYEKL. The CDR3 nucleotides are TGCGCCAGCAGCCACCGCGGGGACGCAACTAATGAAAAACTGTTTTTT. This gives the protein CASSHRGDATNEKLFF.

CDR3 DNA: TGTGCCAGTACCCCCACCCGCGGGGCAGATACCTACGAGCAGTACTTC. This codes for CASTPTRGADTYEQYF. V and J are TRBV19 and TRBJ2-7, with D maybe TRBD2 (6 bases). The V end was cut by 7 bases, the J end by 2 bases, with 21 bases between. CDR1 is LNHDA, CDR2 SQIVND, per germline (reference sequence). The CDR3 runs 16 residues.

This clonotype appeared a few times. This chain links TRBV7-9 with TRBJ2-3, with 9 positions matching TRBD2. The CDR3 consists of 14 residues. Germline CDR1 SEHNR, CDR2 FQNEAQ (reference sequence). With 10 bases clipped from V and 1 base from J, the junction kept 6 bases outside the gene matches. The CDR3 bases are TGTGCCACCATAGCGGGGGCCGGCACAGATACGCAGTATTTT. As protein: CATIAGAGTDTQYF.

This clonotype turned up a few times. The V and J genes are TRBV28 and TRBJ2-2; D remains ambiguous. V was cut by 7 bases and J by 6 bases, with 21 bases left in between. Germline CDR1 reads MDHEN; CDR2 reads SYDVKM. This CDR3 is 16 amino acids long. CDR3 loop: CASTLWVGRKAGELFF. The CDR3 coding sequence is TGTGCCAGCACCCTGTGGGTAGGGCGAAAAGCCGGGGAGCTGTTTTTT.

This clonotype was counted a few times. The chain joins TRBV7-2 to TRBJ2-5, with TRBD2 matching 7 bases. The CDR3 loop spans 14 amino acids. With V trimmed by 2 bases and J by 2 bases, 2 bases remained unmatched. CDR1 SGHTA and CDR2 FQGNSA come from the germline V gene. Written as DNA, the CDR3 is TGTGCCAGCAGCTTAACAGCGGGGCAAGAGACCCAGTACTTC. Its translation: CASSLTAGQETQYF.

The chain carries TRBV7-8 and TRBJ2-7, with TRBD2 identical over 13 bases. This CDR3 has 15 residues. Germline CDR1 reads SGHVS; CDR2 reads FQNEAQ. After removal of 3 bases from V and 6 bases from J, the junction contained 5 bases not matched to a gene. The CDR3 protein is CASSFRTSGSSEQYF. The CDR3 DNA follows: TGTGCCAGCAGCTTCCGGACTAGCGGGAGTTCCGAGCAGTACTTC.

The V call is TRBV2, the J call TRBJ2-5; possibly TRBD1 for D (5 bases). V shed 6 bases and J shed 1 base, with 15 bases lying between them. The CDR3 runs 15 residues. CDR1 and CDR2 from the germline V gene are SNHLY and FYNNEI. The CDR3: CASSLPLGVQETQYF. The CDR3 DNA reads as TGTGCCAGCAGCCTTCCCCTAGGGGTCCAAGAGACCCAGTACTTC.

This clonotype turned up a few times. The chain links TRBV7-2 to TRBJ2-3; D is uncertain. The germline V gene has CDR1 SGHTA and CDR2 FQGNSA. Trimming took off 0 bases at V and 5 bases at J, with 15 bases between the two ends. The length of the CDR3 is 16 residues. The CDR3 DNA follows: TGTGCCAGCAGCTTAGCTCGGTCCCCCTCCCTAGATACGCAGTATTTT. Translation gives CASSLARSPSLDTQYF. Full variable domain (remainder filled in from reference TRBV7-2 and TRBJ2-3): GAGVSQSPSNKVTEKGKDVELRCDPISGHTALYWYRQSLGQGLEFLIYFQGNSAPDKSGLPSDRFSAERTGGSVSTLTIQRTQQEDSAVYLCASSLARSPSLDTQYFGPGTRLTVL.

This clonotype has a handful of counts. The chain combines TRBV11-2 with TRBJ2-7; TRBD1 matches 7 bases. This CDR3 contains 15 residues. Per the germline V gene, CDR1 is SGHAT and CDR2 is FQNNGV. J was trimmed by 5 bases and V by 4 bases; bases with no gene match: 11. CDR3 residues: CASSWGQIKGHEQYF. The CDR3 nucleotides read TGTGCCAGCAGCTGGGGACAGATAAAGGGCCACGAGCAGTACTTC.

This clonotype was picked up many times. This sequence joins TRBV7-6 and TRBJ2-3; D gene ambiguous. This CDR3 has 16 residues. V shed 2 bases and J shed 4 bases, with 16 bases lying between them. Germline loops: CDR1 SGHVS, CDR2 FNYEAQ. CDR3 residues: CASSLSSWSSADTQYF. DNA of the CDR3: TGTGCCAGCAGCTTATCATCCTGGTCATCGGCAGATACGCAGTATTTT.

This clonotype came up a few times. The chain recombines TRBV2 with TRBJ2-7; D is uncertain. CDR1 and CDR2 (germline): SNHLY, FYNNEI. V gave up 5 bases and J gave up 2 bases, with 16 bases separating them. The CDR3 contains 15 residues. The CDR3 nucleotides read TGTGCCAGCAGTCGGTCCCTTGGTGGGGCCTACGAGCAGTACTTC. It is translated as CASSRSLGGAYEQYF. The complete variable domain, with remaining parts taken from reference TRBV2 and TRBJ2-7, reads EPEVTQTPSHQVTQMGQEVILRCVPISNHLYFYWYRQILGQKVEFLVSFYNNEISEKSEIFDDQFSVERPDGSNFTLKIRSTKLEDSAMYFCASSRSLGGAYEQYFGPGTRLTVT.

There are a few counts of this clonotype. Here the CDR3 reads CASSSPRGVSYEQYF. The CDR3 nucleotides are TGTGCCAGCAGCTCCCCTAGAGGGGTTTCCTACGAGCAGTACTTC. The chain has TRBV7-9 and TRBJ2-7; D tentatively fits TRBD1 or TRBD2 (5 bases each). The length of the CDR3 is 15 residues. V gave up 4 bases and J gave up 1 base, with 14 bases separating them. Germline CDR1 SEHNR, CDR2 FQNEAQ (reference sequence).

This clonotype has a handful of counts. The V call is TRBV19, the J call TRBJ2-4; the D is unclear. This CDR3 contains 14 residues. The ends were cut back, 5 bases at V and 4 bases at J, with 12 bases in the middle. Germline V lookup: CDR1 LNHDA, CDR2 SQIVND (reference sequence). CDR3 DNA sequence: TGTGCCAGTAGTGGCCAGGAGTGGAAAAACATTCAGTACTTC. This gives the protein CASSGQEWKNIQYF.

This chain joins TRBV6-1 and TRBJ1-3; a possible D gene is TRBD1 (5 bases). In germline, CDR1 is MNHNS, CDR2 SASEGT. The CDR3 is 14 amino acids. V was shortened by 2 bases and J by 2 bases, with 7 bases between the two germline ends. The CDR3 region is CASSEQGTGNTIYF. CDR3 DNA sequence: TGTGCCAGCAGTGAACAGGGCACTGGAAACACCATATATTTT.

This chain links TRBV7-3 with TRBJ2-7; 12 nucleotides line up with TRBD2. Germline CDR1 reads SGHTA; CDR2 reads FQGTGA. CDR3 length: 17 residues. The V segment lost 5 bases and the J segment 0 bases; nucleotides outside the gene matches: 8. The CDR3 DNA follows: TGTGCCAGCAGCCCGCCCGGACTAGCGGGGACCTCCTACGAGCAGTACTTC. Residues: CASSPPGLAGTSYEQYF.

The gene calls are TRBV27 and TRBJ1-2; D may be TRBD1 (6 bases). The CDR3 has 15 residues. V was shortened by 3 bases and J by 8 bases, with 19 bases between the two germline ends. CDR1 and CDR2 from the germline V gene are MNHEY and SMNVEV (reference sequence). The CDR3 loop is CASSFRRGDLWGYTF. CDR3 nucleotides: TGTGCCAGCAGTTTCCGGAGGGGGGATCTATGGGGCTACACCTTC.

The V and J genes are TRBV6-1 and TRBJ1-2; D is unresolved. From germline, CDR1 is MNHNS and CDR2 SASEGT. V was trimmed by 6 bases and J by 6 bases, leaving 8 bases between them. The CDR3 spans 11 residues. The chain's CDR3 is CASRIGDGYTF. CDR3 coding DNA: TGTGCCAGCAGGATAGGAGATGGCTACACCTTC.

This clonotype showed up just a few times. CDR3 protein: CASKGTSGAYEQYF. CDR3 coding DNA: TGTGCCAGCAAAGGGACTAGCGGAGCCTACGAGCAGTACTTC. The chain recombines TRBV2 with TRBJ2-7, with TRBD2 matching over 11 bases. Germline V gene lookup returns CDR1 SNHLY and CDR2 FYNNEI. This CDR3 spans 14 amino acids. J gave up 2 bases and V 7 bases, and 4 bases lay outside the gene matches.

This clonotype was observed a handful of times. The V and J genes are TRBV19 and TRBJ1-5; maybe TRBD1 (6 bases). The CDR3 has 15 amino acids. V shed 8 bases and J shed 0 bases, with 14 bases lying between them. In germline, CDR1 is LNHDA, CDR2 SQIVND (reference sequence). The CDR3 here is CASRRTGNSNQPQHF. The CDR3 nucleotides are TGTGCCAGTCGCCGCACAGGGAATAGCAATCAGCCCCAGCATTTT.

The chain uses TRBV19 and TRBJ2-1, with 12 nucleotides matching TRBD2. This CDR3 has 17 residues. Per the germline V gene, CDR1 is LNHDA and CDR2 is SQIVND (reference sequence). The trim removed 1 base at V and 6 bases at J, leaving 7 bases unmatched. The CDR3 DNA sequence: TGTGCCAGTAGTATAGGGCGGTGGACTAGCGGGACCAATGAGCAGTTCTTC. Its protein product is CASSIGRWTSGTNEQFF. The variable domain in full, completed from reference TRBV19 and TRBJ2-1, reads DGGITQSPKYLFRKEGQNVTLSCEQNLNHDAMYWYRQDPGQGLRLIYYSQIVNDFQKGDIAEGYSVSREKKESFPLTVTSAQKNPTAFYLCASSIGRWTSGTNEQFFGPGTRLTVL.

This chain joins TRBV18 and TRBJ2-3, with a tentative D call TRBD2 (6 bases). This CDR3 comprises 15 residues. Germline V lookup: CDR1 KGHSH, CDR2 LQKENI. Trimming cost V 2 bases and J 7 bases, with 16 bases left between them. CDR3 coding DNA: TGTGCCAGCTCACCAACTAGCCTTCTTATAAATACGCAGTATTTT. Amino acid sequence: CASSPTSLLINTQYF.

V usage is TRBV6-2 or TRBV6-3 and J usage is TRBJ2-7; 15 bases map to TRBD2. Per germline, CDR1 MNHEY and CDR2 SVGEGT. Trimming removed 4 bases from V and 2 bases from J; junction bases left unmatched: 0. The CDR3 sequence is 15 residues long. The CDR3 sequence: CASSWTSGRAYEQYF. In DNA, the CDR3 is TGTGCCAGCAGTTGGACTAGCGGGAGGGCCTACGAGCAGTACTTC.

This clonotype was observed a handful of times. This chain links TRBV7-8 with TRBJ1-5, with TRBD1 matching 8 bases. Germline CDR1 SGHVS, CDR2 FQNEAQ. Trimming at V came to 5 bases and at J to 2 bases, leaving 8 bases not matched to a gene. This CDR3 has 16 amino acids. As DNA, the CDR3 is TGTGCCAGCAGCGGCTCGGACAGGGCGCGCAATCAGCCCCAGCATTTT. This encodes CASSGSDRARNQPQHF.